These 5 T cell receptor beta chains were all obtained from the same sample, sequenced in a study of neurological immune-mediated disorders. TCRdb fed the 5' RACE reads into MiXCR, producing one record per CDR3 protein. The data show 75,000 to 85,000 distinct CDR3 sequences, with approximately 17% seen just once and roughly 15% held by the top ten. Sequencing was performed on PBMCs. The receptors were sampled from a woman aged 40 to 50 in good health.

This clonotype has a count of ten or more. The J gene is TRBJ2-2, the V gene TRBV5-1; D unresolved. Trimming shortened V by 3 bases and J by 0 bases, and 6 bases separated the two germline ends. The CDR3 covers 14 residues. Germline V gene lookup returns CDR1 SGHRS and CDR2 YFSETQ. The CDR3 coding sequence is TGCGCCAGCAGCTCAGGAGCGAACACCGGGGAGCTGTTTTTT. It encodes CASSSGANTGELFF.

This clonotype was counted many times. V is TRBV7-2 and J is TRBJ1-3; D unresolved. The germline V gene has CDR1 SGHTA and CDR2 FQGNSA. V gave up 5 bases and J gave up 0 bases, with 11 bases separating them. CDR3 length equals 15 residues. The CDR3 nucleotides read TGTGCCAGCAGCAGGAGTTCCGACTCTGGAAACACCATATATTTT. Translating it yields CASSRSSDSGNTIYF.

V usage is TRBV12-3 or TRBV12-4 and J usage is TRBJ1-5; D may be TRBD1 (5 bases). V dropped 1 base and J dropped 4 bases, with 14 bases sitting between them. CDR3 length: 16 amino acids. The CDR3 nucleotides read TGTGCCAGCAGTTTAGGATCGTGGGGGTTTAATCAGCCCCAGCATTTT. It encodes CASSLGSWGFNQPQHF.

Of note for this clonotype: A junction end diverges from the germline sequence, so it may reflect a read error. The chain employs TRBV10-3 and TRBJ1-1; D perhaps matches TRBD1 (6 bases). The CDR3 contains 12 residues. Germline loops: CDR1 ENHRY, CDR2 SYGVKD. The CDR3 loop reads CVIRAGESEAFF. The CDR3 nucleotides read TGTGTCATCAGGGCAGGGGAGTCTGAAGCTTTCTTT.

This clonotype was seen repeatedly, ten times or more. The chain has TRBV5-1 and TRBJ1-2; 8 bases line up with TRBD1. This CDR3 spans 14 amino acids. CDR1 is SGHRS, CDR2 YFSETQ, per germline. With 5 bases clipped from V and 8 bases from J, the junction kept 11 bases outside the gene matches. The CDR3, as DNA: TGCGCCAGCAGTCCCTACAGGGGGGCGCAGGGCTACACCTTC. It encodes CASSPYRGAQGYTF.